This paragraph reports one T cell receptor (beta chain). Its antigen is unknown. Per-base qualities were not stored, and no clone one base away is much larger. The data originate from a study of cytomegalovirus exposure and HLA in healthy donors listed by TCRdb under 2017. As for the study more broadly: According to an earlier analysis of 587 of the donors, 200 million or so T cells yielded 117 million unique TCR beta sequences and around 280 Gb of sequence data. Because of strong linkage in the cohort, roughly 5 DR-DQ haplotypes were treated as single units for association and clustering. Alongside the repertoire data, information on donor age, sex, ethnicity and CMV serostatus was compiled. Typing coverage differed by locus: A, B, C, DRB1 and DQB1 were typed in about 620-640 donors, DQA1 in about 550, DPA1 in around 610, and DPB1 in 400 to 480. All discovery cohort repertoires had been generated on a single sequencing platform. A later analysis re-examined previously published TCR beta repertoires from roughly 650 donors and added high-resolution HLA genotyping to investigate patterns of TCR occurrence. The study aimed to test whether signatures of past pathogen exposure could be identified by cataloging public T cell receptors. HLA typing covered class I and class II loci at four-digit resolution. Besides the first cohort of more than 650 subjects, a separate validation cohort made up of 120 or so different subjects was used. To predict cytomegalovirus infection status, the study brought together high-throughput TCR immunosequencing, statistical association of individual TCRs with disease status, and machine learning. Of the 398 genotyped donors, around 81% fell in the genetic ancestry cluster associated with self-reported Caucasian donors. An early release covering about 600 HLA-typed donors comprised 250 to 350 gigabases of sequencing data and tens of millions of unique TCR sequences. In the later analysis, no new phenotypic data were used to find candidate immune exposures; instead, reliance was placed on TCR beta sequences and their occurrence across donors. Genome-wide SNP genotypes for about 65% of the roughly 670 donors were used in a later genetic analysis, which treated that subset as a discovery cohort. Across about 370 genotyped donors of the cohort, an average of approximately 220,000 unique TCR beta nucleotide sequences per donor were sequenced, and 15% to 20% of those sequences were non-productive. The study profiled the T cell repertoires of more than 500 subjects by immunosequencing and related them to cytomegalovirus serostatus. In an earlier analysis of a few hundred of the donors, high-throughput TCR beta sequencing was used to judge whether each TCR beta V gene segment behaved as functional or pseudogenic.

CDR1 is given as SGHNT and CDR2 as YENEEA, both from the germline V gene. The cysteine opens and the phenylalanine closes a CDR3 of 13 amino acids. This entry keeps only the CDR3 DNA: 39 bases, framed from base 1. V and J are truncated by 5 bases and 6 bases respectively, leaving an intervening sequence of 14 bases. The cohort comprised 666 healthy bone marrow donors. All cohort members were sampled while nominally healthy, although unrecorded immune exposures were likely present. The donor was CMV seronegative and belonged to the group of 352 seronegative cohort members. A peripheral blood sample was provided by each donor, and peripheral blood mononuclear cells were used for TCR beta sequencing. The Qiagen DNeasy Blood Extraction Kit was used to extract genomic DNA from the blood cell samples. Libraries came from the immunoSEQ multiplex PCR assay. The multiplex PCR relied on a mix of 60 forward primers for TCR Vbeta segments and 13 reverse primers for TCR Jbeta segments. The CDR3 region of rearranged TCR beta genes was amplified from genomic DNA with a multiplex PCR assay. On the Illumina HiSeq System, the amplified TCR beta libraries were sequenced as 87-base-pair reads. The original pipeline was this. Across the 500 to 850 repertoires, a later analysis counted roughly 77 million unique TCR beta chains, roughly 11 million of which were shared by at least two donors. Raw reads were error-corrected and collapsed into unique sequences by a nearest-neighbor algorithm in which closely related sequences were merged to remove PCR and sequencing errors. CDR3 sequences were aligned to IMGT reference sequences to assign V, D and J gene segments. For a sequence to be retained, a match of at least six nucleotides was required to both a V gene segment and a J gene segment. A rearrangement counted as productive if the CDR3 had no stop codons and remained in frame with V and J, and every other rearrangement counted as non-productive. CDR3 was defined by IMGT convention, running from the second conserved V-encoded cysteine to the conserved J-encoded phenylalanine. Sequences without an unambiguous match to a single V gene segment were excluded from the earlier analysis of over 500 of the donors. An earlier analysis of a few hundred of the donors called V segments functional above 56.7% productive rearrangements and segregating when the between-donor standard deviation exceeded 5%. A statistical classification framework was built for diagnosing cytomegalovirus status from the catalog of TCR beta chain sequences. V and J gene assignment, in a later analysis, came from comparing TCR nucleotide sequences with IMGT/GENE-DB human TR gene sequences. In a later analysis, CDR3 sequences and most-parsimonious VDJ recombination scenarios were assigned using the TCRdist pipeline. A later analysis defined each TCR beta chain by its CDR3 amino acid sequence plus V-gene family, and excluded reads lacking a unique V-gene family. A later analysis removed roughly 590 highly shared, low-generation-probability nucleotide sequences to deal with suspected cross-contamination and a sequencing artifact. In a later analysis, a clonal expansion index for each public chain was calculated from normalized within-repertoire ranks of inferred template counts. In a later analysis, generation probabilities were computed using a VDJ recombination model fitted to out-of-frame rearrangements, and the results were checked against IGoR. Hypergeometric tests were used in a later analysis to score TCR-TCR, TCR-HLA and TCR-CMV co-occurrence, with a repertoire-size bias correction applied to the TCR pairs. In a later analysis, false discovery rates were estimated by permuting HLA or CMV assignments 20 times. In a later analysis, co-occurring TCRs were grouped with DBSCAN, and TCRdist sequence similarity was added when clustering was performed within HLA-allele-positive subsets. For co-occurrence clustering, repertoires with fewer than 30,000 or more than 120,000 public chains were excluded, along with five repertoires with anomalous nucleotide sharing. TCRdb stores this immuneACCESS table with in-frame sequences only. Part of the clones is absent; in the studies checked, under half of the shortfall reflects unresolved V genes, and no reason is known for the rest. The V and J calls and clone size come from that table; D and trimming were worked out from the DNA. In this sample the table shows around 150,000 clones, 61% of which occur a single time. The top ten hold about 1.8% of the sample.

Study-wide findings and limitations: It was suggested by the authors that the approach could potentially be generalized to other disease states and immunological phenotypes. Correlated functional status among segregating V segments might be attributable to linkage disequilibrium, but an unknown experimental factor could not be ruled out. In the study, about 150 TCR beta chains were listed as associated with cytomegalovirus. According to a later genetic analysis, donors in an Asian-associated ancestry cluster had fewer N-insertions in productive TCRs than the approximately 630-donor mean. In vitro tests confirmed that a few of the cytomegalovirus-associated TCR beta chains recognize cytomegalovirus antigens. The cohort was sequenced for TCR beta chains only, and without alpha or paired-chain data the features that could be detected were limited. Most TCR sequences were observed very rarely across donors, whereas some public TCRs were present in many individuals. In a later analysis, the rate of TCR association differed among HLA loci, with DRB1 alleles having the most associated TCRs and HLA-C alleles having the fewest. The 87-base-pair reads could not distinguish some IMGT-functional V segments, including TRBV6-2 and TRBV6-3, so those segments were excluded. When HLA alleles, especially DR and DQ, strongly co-occurred, TCR associations were difficult to assign to individual alleles. Compared with equally common non-associated chains, HLA-associated TCR beta chains in a later analysis were more clonally expanded and had lower generation probabilities. Because HLA typing was unavailable for some donors at each locus, only the typed subset was used in association tests. Specific HLA alleles were associated with 15,000 to 20,000 TCR beta sequences at a false discovery rate of 0.05 in a later analysis. Because counts were too low, about 15 rarely observed V segments, including chromosome 9 orphons, were left out of the earlier analysis of 500 to 650 of the donors. A further reported finding was that TCR beta sequences accurately predicted the HLA-A and HLA-B alleles for most subjects in the first cohort. A group of highly shared sequence variants was considered likely to be a technical artifact of the sequencing pipeline. In a later analysis, several top co-occurrence clusters were reported to appear linked to parvovirus B19, influenza, CMV and Epstein-Barr virus. For the cohort, immune exposure information was limited to CMV serostatus. A later genetic analysis associated a missense DCLRE1C variant with V-gene and J-gene trimming of TCR beta chains, and an independent cohort replicated the association. Cytomegalovirus status was reported to be diagnosed by the classifier with high specificity and sensitivity in both the original and validation cohorts. According to a later analysis, most CMV-associated TCR beta chains appeared to be HLA-restricted, and the HLA associations seemed to be driven largely by CMV exposure. In an earlier analysis of around 600 of the donors, most TCR beta V segments were observed in productive rearrangements about 87% or about 30% of the time, broadly matching IMGT annotations. Roughly uniform sequencing depth across donors was assumed in presence/absence analyses, although this assumption may not hold.

The chain is encoded by TRBV11-3 joined to TRBJ2-7; the D gene is possibly TRBD1, with 5 bases matching. Sequenced input: PBMCs. The TCR comes from a male donor in good health and CMV-seronegative. In nucleotides, the sequence is TGTGCCAGCAGCCATGACCGAACAGGCGAGCAGTACTTC. It encodes CASSHDRTGEQYF.